The 21 T cell receptor beta chains in this list originate from one sample, sequenced in a study of shared clonotypes between healthy human individuals. Naive CD8 cells lacked CD45RO, underwent positive selection for CCR7 and left out terminally differentiated effector memory CD45RA+ cells. TCRdb's copy holds only in-frame clones and misses some; the assay was immunoSEQ multiplex PCR. The sample records roughly 2 million clones, about 95% being singletons. The sequenced sample consisted of naive CD8+ T cells sorted from blood. The receptors originated from a man aged 18 to 30 in good health.

This chain connects TRBV28 to TRBJ2-7, with D perhaps matching TRBD1 (5 bases). With 3 bases removed from V and 4 bases from J, the gap between germline ends came to 10 bases. In germline, CDR1 is MDHEN, CDR2 SYDVKM. CDR3 length: 13 amino acids. CDR3 amino acids: CASSFRQGYEQYF. CDR3 nucleotide sequence: TGTGCCAGCAGTTTTCGCCAGGGATACGAGCAGTACTTC.

V usage is TRBV6-5 and J usage is TRBJ1-1; no definite D call. CDR1 and CDR2 from the germline V gene are MNHEY and SVGAGI. The CDR3 totals 14 residues. V lost 2 bases, J lost 7 bases, and 14 bases lay in between. This chain's CDR3 is CASSYGASGIEAFF. CDR3 bases: TGTGCCAGCAGTTACGGTGCGTCGGGGATTGAAGCTTTCTTT.

The chain recombines TRBV5-6 with TRBJ1-2; 8 nucleotides match TRBD1. Germline CDR1 SGHDT, CDR2 YYEEEE. V shed 3 bases and J 6 bases; nucleotides not matched to a gene: 10. The CDR3 has 15 amino acids. The CDR3 DNA reads TGTGCCAGCAGCTCGGCAGGGGGCGCGATAAATGGCTACACCTTC. As protein: CASSSAGGAINGYTF.

J is TRBJ1-5 and V is TRBV10-3; TRBD1 aligns across 11 bases. The ends lost 4 bases at V and 6 bases at J; junction bases unmatched: 5. The CDR3 has 15 residues. Germline assignment: CDR1 ENHRY and CDR2 SYGVKD. The CDR3 DNA reads TGTGCCATCAGTGGGGACAGGGGGGGGAGTCAGCCCCAGCATTTT. It is translated as CAISGDRGGSQPQHF.

V and J are TRBV4-1 and TRBJ2-3; 8 bases line up with TRBD1. Germline V CDR1 and CDR2: MGHRA, YSYEKL. The CDR3 has 14 residues. Losses at the gene ends were 3 bases for V and 5 bases for J; bases not matched to a gene: 4. The CDR3 reads CASSQLTGEDTQYF. The CDR3 bases are TGCGCCAGCAGCCAGTTGACAGGGGAAGATACGCAGTATTTT.

This clone was picked up one time. J is TRBJ2-7 and V is TRBV7-9, with D uncertain. The CDR3 consists of 15 residues. V was trimmed by 1 base and J by 4 bases, leaving 14 bases between them. Germline values: CDR1 SEHNR, CDR2 FQNEAQ (reference sequence). CDR3 protein: CASSLGPAHTYEQYF. DNA of the CDR3: TGTGCCAGCAGCTTAGGTCCGGCCCACACATACGAGCAGTACTTC. Drawing the rest from reference TRBV7-9 and TRBJ2-7, the complete variable domain is DTGVSQNPRHKITKRGQNVTFRCDPISEHNRLYWYRQTLGQGPEFLTYFQNEAQLEKSRLLSDRFSAERPKGSFSTLEIQRTEQGDSAMYLCASSLGPAHTYEQYFGPGTRLTVT.

This clone appeared a single time. The V gene is TRBV10-2, the J gene TRBJ2-3, with 7 bases aligning to TRBD2. The CDR3 totals 18 residues. V was pared by 3 bases and J by 0 bases, with 12 bases of the junction left unmatched. From germline, CDR1 is WSHSY and CDR2 SAAADI. The CDR3 nucleotides are TGCGCCAGCAGTGAAGAGGTGCTAGCGGAGGATAGCACAGATACGCAGTATTTT. Translated: CASSEEVLAEDSTDTQYF.

The V gene is TRBV27, the J gene TRBJ2-1, with D unresolved. The CDR3 has 13 amino acids. Trimming removed 3 bases from V and 9 bases from J, with 12 bases in between. Germline V gives CDR1 MNHEY, CDR2 SMNVEV (reference sequence). Here the CDR3 reads CASSFLADSEQFF. The CDR3 nucleotides are TGTGCCAGCAGTTTCTTAGCCGATAGTGAGCAGTTCTTC.

The gene calls are TRBV5-1 and TRBJ2-5; 11 positions agree with TRBD2. This CDR3 contains 17 residues. From germline, CDR1 is SGHRS and CDR2 YFSETQ. V was clipped by 4 bases and J by 5 bases; unmatched bases: 13. CDR3 nucleotides: TGCGCCAGCAGCCTAGGTTTAGCGGGGGGGCTCCGGGAGACCCAGTACTTC. Translation gives CASSLGLAGGLRETQYF.

This clone came up once. The genes are TRBV4-1 and TRBJ2-7; D is ambiguous. The CDR3 sequence is 15 residues long. The ends were cut back, 0 bases at V and 5 bases at J, with 14 bases in the middle. Germline CDR1 MGHRA, CDR2 YSYEKL. CDR3: CASSQDFPTWDEQYF. The CDR3 DNA reads as TGCGCCAGCAGCCAAGATTTCCCTACGTGGGACGAGCAGTACTTC.

The V gene is TRBV2, the J gene TRBJ2-7; D gene uncertain. Germline CDR1 SNHLY, CDR2 FYNNEI. The germline V and J ends were trimmed by 10 bases and 5 bases, with 21 bases remaining between them. The CDR3 covers 14 residues. CDR3: CATLPKGKVHEQYF. The CDR3 nucleotides read TGTGCCACCTTACCAAAGGGTAAGGTCCACGAGCAGTACTTC.

This sequence joins TRBV27 and TRBJ1-4; 9 bases fit TRBD1. The germline V gene encodes CDR1 MNHEY and CDR2 SMNVEV (reference sequence). This CDR3 is built from 16 residues. The V segment lost 8 bases and the J segment 4 bases; nucleotides outside the gene matches: 11. This CDR3 is CASGPGQGFGNEKLFF. CDR3 DNA sequence: TGTGCCAGCGGTCCGGGACAGGGCTTTGGTAATGAAAAACTGTTTTTT. Filled out from reference TRBV27 and TRBJ1-4, the complete variable domain reads EAQVTQNPRYLITVTGKKLTVTCSQNMNHEYMSWYRQDPGLGLRQIYYSMNVEVTDKGDVPEGYKVSRKEKRNFPLILESPSPNQTSLYFCASGPGQGFGNEKLFFGSGTQLSVL.

This chain connects TRBV2 to TRBJ2-5; 9 nucleotides align to TRBD2. Germline CDR1 SNHLY, CDR2 FYNNEI. V was pared by 4 bases and J by 0 bases, with 3 bases of the junction left unmatched. This CDR3 is 15 amino acids long. The CDR3 reads CASSGLAGYQETQYF. The CDR3 DNA is TGTGCCAGCAGTGGTCTAGCGGGGTACCAAGAGACCCAGTACTTC.

The genes are TRBV27 and TRBJ2-7; 8 nucleotides align to TRBD1. The J segment lost 5 bases and the V segment lost 8 bases, leaving 8 bases of the junction unmatched. CDR1 and CDR2 from the germline V gene are MNHEY and SMNVEV (reference sequence). This CDR3 region has 13 residues. In nucleotides, the CDR3 is TGTGCCAGCGGGCAGGGGGCGCATCACGAGCAGTACTTC. Protein: CASGQGAHHEQYF.

The chain couples TRBV27 to TRBJ2-5; possible D gene TRBD2, 5 bases. Trimming removed 8 bases at V and 2 bases at J, with 9 bases between. There are 12 residues in the CDR3. CDR1 MNHEY and CDR2 SMNVEV come from the germline V gene (reference sequence). The CDR3: CASVDWQETQYF. The CDR3 bases are TGTGCCAGCGTGGACTGGCAAGAGACCCAGTACTTC.

The rearrangement links TRBV2 to TRBJ2-7, with a tentative D call TRBD1 (6 bases). V shed 0 bases and J shed 5 bases, with 14 bases lying between them. Germline CDR1 and CDR2: SNHLY and FYNNEI. The CDR3 totals 15 residues. The CDR3 DNA reads as TGTGCCAGCAGTGAAGCTCAGAACAGGGTAGACGAGCAGTACTTC. Amino acids: CASSEAQNRVDEQYF.

J is TRBJ2-7 and V is TRBV5-1; D unresolved. Germline values: CDR1 SGHRS, CDR2 YFSETQ. The ends were cut back, 0 bases at V and 2 bases at J, with 15 bases in the middle. The CDR3 has 16 amino acids. CDR3 DNA: TGCGCCAGCAGCTTGGCCGGAGACCGTGAGCCCTACGAGCAGTACTTC. Its translation is CASSLAGDREPYEQYF.

J is TRBJ1-3 and V is TRBV6-1; TRBD1 agrees at 11 bases. Per the germline V gene, CDR1 is MNHNS and CDR2 is SASEGT. V lost 2 bases and J lost 3; bases outside the gene matches: 15. CDR3 size: 20 residues. As DNA, the CDR3 is TGTGCCAGCAGTGAATTCTGGAGTATCGGACAGGGGGCGCTTGGAAACACCATATATTTT. It translates to CASSEFWSIGQGALGNTIYF.

The rearrangement joins TRBV5-1 to TRBJ1-2; D gene unclear. Trimming pared 1 base from V and 4 bases from J, leaving 11 bases between. Germline V lookup: CDR1 SGHRS, CDR2 YFSETQ. The CDR3 is made up of 14 amino acids. The CDR3 loop reads CASSLNQAIYGYTF. The CDR3 region has the DNA TGCGCCAGCAGCTTGAACCAGGCGATCTATGGCTACACCTTC. The whole variable domain, filled in from reference TRBV5-1 and TRBJ1-2, reads KAGVTQTPRYLIKTRGQQVTLSCSPISGHRSVSWYQQTPGQGLQFLFEYFSETQRNKGNFPGRFSGRQFSNSRSEMNVSTLELGDSALYLCASSLNQAIYGYTFGSGTRLTVV.

This sequence joins TRBV27 and TRBJ1-2; D is perhaps TRBD1 (6 bases). Germline CDR1 reads MNHEY; CDR2 reads SMNVEV (reference sequence). The CDR3 length is 18 residues. V lost 6 bases and J 5 bases, leaving 28 bases between the germline ends. Written as DNA, the CDR3 is TGTGCCAGCAGCCAGATCACCCCACAGGGAGGGTCGTTTTATGGCTACACCTTC. Its protein product is CASSQITPQGGSFYGYTF.

The table lists this clone with a count of one. The chain links TRBV7-2 to TRBJ1-2, with D possibly TRBD1 on 5 matching bases. The CDR3 spans 14 residues. The germline gives CDR1 SGHTA, CDR2 FQGNSA. With 1 base removed from V and 4 bases from J, the gap between germline ends came to 10 bases. DNA of the CDR3: TGTGCCAGCAGCTTAGATGACAGCGTCTATGGCTACACCTTC. Its translation: CASSLDDSVYGYTF.